This TCR beta chain was profiled in a study of blood T cell repertoires in COVID-19. Overall study context: There were acute and convalescent COVID-19 samples, and they came from the United States, Italy and Spain. In each case, the material was cDNA or gDNA derived from T cells, B-cell-depleted T cells, or PBMCs.

V lost 3 bases to trimming and J lost 5 bases, with 17 bases between them. The CDR3 covers 17 residues. CDR1 is LNHNV and CDR2 is YYDKDF in the germline V gene (reference sequence). Authors' analysis steps: By means of reference gene primer amplification, nucleated cell counts were estimated. Sequenced by immunoSEQ multiplex PCR; TCRdb stores in-frame clones only, minus some. V and J calls and clone size are given by that table; D and trimming were obtained from the DNA. Of 30,000 to 40,000 clones listed, roughly 78% were seen once; the top ten hold 40% to 50%. The V call is TRBV15, the J call TRBJ2-6; D not resolved. The sequencing input was peripheral blood. The sequence derives from an elderly man with active or convalescent COVID-19. The CDR3 nucleotides read TGTGCCACCAGCAGCAATCAGCCAGGCCTCTGGGCCAACGTCCTGACTTTC. Translating gives CATSSNQPGLWANVLTF.